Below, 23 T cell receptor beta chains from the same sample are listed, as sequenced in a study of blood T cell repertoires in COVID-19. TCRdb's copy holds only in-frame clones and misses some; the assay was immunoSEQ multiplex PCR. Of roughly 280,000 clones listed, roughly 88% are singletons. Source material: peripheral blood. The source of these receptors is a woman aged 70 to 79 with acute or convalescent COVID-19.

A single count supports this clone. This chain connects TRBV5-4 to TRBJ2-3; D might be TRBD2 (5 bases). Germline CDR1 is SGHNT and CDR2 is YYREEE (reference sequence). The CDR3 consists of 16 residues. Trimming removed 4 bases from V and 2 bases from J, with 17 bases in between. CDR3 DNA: TGTGCCAGCAGCCGGGGTTTAATGGCCCTCACAGATACGCAGTATTTT. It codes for CASSRGLMALTDTQYF.

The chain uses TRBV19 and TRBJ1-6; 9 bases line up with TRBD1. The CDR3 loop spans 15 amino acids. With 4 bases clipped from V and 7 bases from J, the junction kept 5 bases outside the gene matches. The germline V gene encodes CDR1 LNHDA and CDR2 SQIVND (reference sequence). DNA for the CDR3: TGTGCCAGTAGTACAACCGGACAGGGGAATTCACCCCTCCACTTT. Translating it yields CASSTTGQGNSPLHF.

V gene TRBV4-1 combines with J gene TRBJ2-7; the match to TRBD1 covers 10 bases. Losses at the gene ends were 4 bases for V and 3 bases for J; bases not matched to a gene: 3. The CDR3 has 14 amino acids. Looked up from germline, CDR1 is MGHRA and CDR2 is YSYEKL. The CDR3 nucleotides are TGCGCCAGCAGCCTCCGGGACAGGGGCTACGAGCAGTACTTC. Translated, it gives CASSLRDRGYEQYF.

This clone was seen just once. The CDR3 bases are TGTGCCAGCAGCTTTATTCGGGGGGAGCTGTTTTTT. Residues: CASSFIRGELFF. The V gene is TRBV5-4, the J gene TRBJ2-2; D unresolved. The V and J ends lost 2 bases and 8 bases respectively, with 7 bases between them. The CDR3 loop spans 12 amino acids. In germline, CDR1 is SGHNT, CDR2 YYREEE (reference sequence).

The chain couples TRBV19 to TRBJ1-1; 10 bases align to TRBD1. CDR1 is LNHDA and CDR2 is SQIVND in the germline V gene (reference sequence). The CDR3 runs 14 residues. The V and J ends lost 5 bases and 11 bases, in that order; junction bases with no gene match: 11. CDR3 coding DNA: TGTGCCAGTAGTTTTCTCCAGGGACAGGGGAGGGCTTTCTTT. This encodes CASSFLQGQGRAFF.

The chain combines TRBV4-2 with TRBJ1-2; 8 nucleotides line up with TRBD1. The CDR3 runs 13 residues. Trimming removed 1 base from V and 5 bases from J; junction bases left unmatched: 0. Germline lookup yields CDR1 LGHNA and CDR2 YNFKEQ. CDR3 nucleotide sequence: TGTGCCAGCAGCCAAGGACAGGGGTATGGCTACACCTTC. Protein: CASSQGQGYGYTF.

CDR3 amino acids: CASSLVGGQHYEQYF. The CDR3 DNA follows: TGTGCCAGCAGCTTGGTGGGCGGACAGCACTACGAGCAGTACTTC. The V and J genes are TRBV5-6 and TRBJ2-7; a weak D match, TRBD1 (6 bases). The germline gives CDR1 SGHDT, CDR2 YYEEEE. Trimming removed 0 bases from V and 3 bases from J, with 13 bases in between. The CDR3 is 15 residues long.

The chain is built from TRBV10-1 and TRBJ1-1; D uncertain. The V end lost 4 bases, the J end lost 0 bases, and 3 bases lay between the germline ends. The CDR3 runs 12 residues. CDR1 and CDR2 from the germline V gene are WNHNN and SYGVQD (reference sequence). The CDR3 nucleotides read TGCGCCAGCAGTGGGCTGAACACTGAAGCTTTCTTT. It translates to CASSGLNTEAFF.

CDR3 sequence: CASSVVGRGGTDTQYF. In DNA, the CDR3 is TGTGCCAGCAGCGTAGTGGGTCGGGGGGGCACAGATACGCAGTATTTT. This rearrangement joins TRBV9 to TRBJ2-3, with 7 bases fitting TRBD2. The CDR3 runs to 16 residues. Trimming removed 0 bases from V and 1 base from J; junction bases left unmatched: 5. Germline V gene data show CDR1 as SGDLS and CDR2 as YYNGEE.

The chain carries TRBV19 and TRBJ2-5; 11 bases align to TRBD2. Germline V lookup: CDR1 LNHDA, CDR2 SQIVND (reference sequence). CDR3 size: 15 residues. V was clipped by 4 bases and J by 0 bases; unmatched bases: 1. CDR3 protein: CASSTSGGNQETQYF. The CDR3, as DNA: TGTGCCAGTAGTACTAGCGGGGGGAACCAAGAGACCCAGTACTTC.

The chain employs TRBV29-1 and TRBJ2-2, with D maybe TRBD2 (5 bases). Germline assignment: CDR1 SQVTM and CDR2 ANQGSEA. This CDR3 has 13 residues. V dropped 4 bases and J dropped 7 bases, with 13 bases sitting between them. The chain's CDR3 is CSVGWGEGGELFF. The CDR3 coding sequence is TGCAGCGTTGGCTGGGGAGAGGGCGGGGAGCTGTTTTTT.

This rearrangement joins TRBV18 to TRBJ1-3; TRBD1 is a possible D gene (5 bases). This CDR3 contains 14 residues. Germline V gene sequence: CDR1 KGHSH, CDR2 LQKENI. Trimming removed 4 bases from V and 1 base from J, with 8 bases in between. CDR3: CASSRGTSGNTIYF. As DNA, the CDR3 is TGTGCCAGCTCACGGGGGACTTCTGGAAACACCATATATTTT.

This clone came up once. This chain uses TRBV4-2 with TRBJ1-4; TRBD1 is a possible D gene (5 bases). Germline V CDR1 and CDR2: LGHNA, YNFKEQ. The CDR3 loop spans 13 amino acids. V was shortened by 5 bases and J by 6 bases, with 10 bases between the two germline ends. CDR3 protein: CASSVTGDEKLFF. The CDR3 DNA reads TGTGCCAGCAGCGTGACGGGGGATGAAAAACTGTTTTTT.

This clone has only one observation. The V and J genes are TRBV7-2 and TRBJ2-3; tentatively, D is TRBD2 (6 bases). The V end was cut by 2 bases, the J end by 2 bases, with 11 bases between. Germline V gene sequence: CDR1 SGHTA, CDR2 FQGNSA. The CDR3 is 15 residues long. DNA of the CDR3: TGTGCCAGCAGCTTATCGGGGGTATCCACAGATACGCAGTATTTT. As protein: CASSLSGVSTDTQYF.

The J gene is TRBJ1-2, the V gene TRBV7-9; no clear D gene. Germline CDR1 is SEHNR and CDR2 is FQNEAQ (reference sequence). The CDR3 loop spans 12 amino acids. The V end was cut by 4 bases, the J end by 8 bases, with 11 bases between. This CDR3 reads CASSSTLWGYTF. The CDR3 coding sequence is TGTGCCAGCAGCTCCACTTTGTGGGGCTACACCTTC.

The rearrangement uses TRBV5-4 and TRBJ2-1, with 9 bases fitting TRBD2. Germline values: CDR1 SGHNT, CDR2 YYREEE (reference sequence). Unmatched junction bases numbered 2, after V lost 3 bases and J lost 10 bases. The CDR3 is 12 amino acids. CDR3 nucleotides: TGTGCCAGCAGCTCCGCGGGGGGGGAGCAGTTCTTC. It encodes CASSSAGGEQFF.

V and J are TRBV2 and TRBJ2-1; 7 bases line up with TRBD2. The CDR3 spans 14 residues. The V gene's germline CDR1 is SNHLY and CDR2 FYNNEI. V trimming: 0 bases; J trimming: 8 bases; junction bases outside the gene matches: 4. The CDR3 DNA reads TGTGCCAGCAGTGAAGCGAGTGGGAGGGATGAGCAGTTCTTC. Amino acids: CASSEASGRDEQFF.

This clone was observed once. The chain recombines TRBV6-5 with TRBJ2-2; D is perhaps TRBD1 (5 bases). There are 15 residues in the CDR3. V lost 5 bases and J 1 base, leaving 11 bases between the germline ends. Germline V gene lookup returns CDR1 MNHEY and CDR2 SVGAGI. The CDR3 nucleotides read TGTGCCAGCAGTCCCTCCAGGGTGAACACCGGGGAGCTGTTTTTT. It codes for CASSPSRVNTGELFF.

The CDR3 coding sequence is TGCGCCAGCACCCGGGACAGTGACTACAATGAGCAGTTCTTC. It encodes CASTRDSDYNEQFF. This chain joins TRBV5-1 and TRBJ2-1; 7 bases agree with TRBD1. The junction had 6 bases not matched to a gene; V was cut back by 6 bases and J by 3 bases. This CDR3 has 14 amino acids. Per the germline V gene, CDR1 is SGHRS and CDR2 is YFSETQ.

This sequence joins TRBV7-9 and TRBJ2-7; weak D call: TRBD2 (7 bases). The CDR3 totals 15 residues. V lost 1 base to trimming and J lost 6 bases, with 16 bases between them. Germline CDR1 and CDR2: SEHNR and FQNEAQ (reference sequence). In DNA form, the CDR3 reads TGTGCCAGCAGCTTAGACGGGGGGCAATTGGCCGAGCAGTACTTC. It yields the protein CASSLDGGQLAEQYF.

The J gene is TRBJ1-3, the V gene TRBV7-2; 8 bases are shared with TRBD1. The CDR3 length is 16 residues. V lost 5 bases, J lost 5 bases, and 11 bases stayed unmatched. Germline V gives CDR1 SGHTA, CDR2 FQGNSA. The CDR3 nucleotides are TGTGCCAGCAGCCGTGCGGGAGACAGGGGACGAAACACCATATATTTT. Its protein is CASSRAGDRGRNTIYF.

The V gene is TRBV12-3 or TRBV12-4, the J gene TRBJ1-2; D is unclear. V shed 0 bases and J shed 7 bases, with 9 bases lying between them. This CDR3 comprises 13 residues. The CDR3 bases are TGTGCCAGCAGTTTAGCGAAACTCTCTGGCTACACCTTC. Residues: CASSLAKLSGYTF.

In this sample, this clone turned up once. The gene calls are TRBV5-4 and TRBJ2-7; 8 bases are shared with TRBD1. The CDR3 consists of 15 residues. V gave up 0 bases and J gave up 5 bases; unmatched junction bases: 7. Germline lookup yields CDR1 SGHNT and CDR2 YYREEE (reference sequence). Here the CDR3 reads CASSLAVPGGDEQYF. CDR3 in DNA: TGTGCCAGCAGCTTGGCGGTCCCAGGGGGCGACGAGCAGTACTTC.